This record concerns one T cell receptor (beta chain) sequence. Its antigen remains unknown. The sample originates from a study of cytomegalovirus exposure and HLA in healthy donors. The study's findings and limits: Reported performance of the classifier showed diagnosis of cytomegalovirus status with high specificity and sensitivity. Several of the most significant clusters were apparently associated with common viral pathogens in a later analysis.

CDR1 is MGHRA and CDR2 is YSYEKL in the germline V gene. Trimming shortened V by 0 bases and J by 5 bases, and 10 bases separated the two germline ends. The CDR3 runs 14 residues. Primers: 60 Vbeta forward and 13 Jbeta reverse. Study processing details: A follow-up analysis tallied tens of millions of unique TCR beta chains, roughly 11 million shared. Using immunoSEQ multiplex PCR, the repertoire was profiled, and TCRdb retains in-frame clones only, with some absent. The V and J calls and the clone size are those of that table, but D and trimming were determined from the DNA. The sample's table shows approximately 170,000 clones.

The sequence came from a woman younger than 35 in good health and CMV-seropositive. The chain couples TRBV4-1 to TRBJ2-5; no definite D call. Sequencing was performed on PBMCs. CDR3 coding DNA: TGCGCCAGCAGCCAAGATAGGCCGCGGGAGACCCAGTACTTC. Amino acids: CASSQDRPRETQYF.